These T cell receptor beta chains were read from a single sample in a study of blood T cell repertoires in COVID-19. Here immunoSEQ multiplex PCR was the method, and the copy in TCRdb shows in-frame clones only, minus some. The repertoire holds about 240,000 clones, with 75% to 85% as singletons. The sequencing input was peripheral blood. The receptor set was obtained from a woman aged 55-70 years with active or convalescent COVID-19. Both conserved end residues are part of each CDR3. The D gene is left open where the match is weak. Size tells how often a clone was seen (once, few, many) or the class of an expanded clone, and some rows leave it out.

v_gene: TRBV5-1
abundance: NA
d_gene: NA
j_gene: TRBJ2-3
CDR3aa: CASSPMVPSADTQYF
CDR3nt: TGCGCCAGCAGTCCCATGGTTCCGTCGGCAGATACGCAGTATTTT

v_gene: TRBV21-1
abundance: NA
d_gene: NA
j_gene: TRBJ1-2
CDR3aa: CASSKERGLRGGYTF
CDR3nt: TGTGCCAGCAGCAAAGAGCGGGGGCTTAGGGGTGGCTACACCTTC

v_gene: TRBV6-5
abundance: many
d_gene: NA
j_gene: TRBJ1-3
CDR3aa: CASSIGGVGNTIYF
CDR3nt: TGTGCCAGCAGTATTGGGGGGGTGGGAAACACCATATATTTT

v_gene: TRBV3-1/TRBV3-2
abundance: once
d_gene: NA
j_gene: TRBJ2-1
CDR3aa: CASTGGGPFYNEQFF
CDR3nt: TGTGCCAGCACCGGCGGGGGCCCTTTCTACAATGAGCAGTTCTTC

v_gene: TRBV2
abundance: NA
d_gene: TRBD1
j_gene: TRBJ2-1
CDR3aa: CASSEFEQGVSYNEQFF
CDR3nt: TGTGCCAGCAGTGAATTTGAACAGGGGGTCTCCTACAATGAGCAGTTCTTC

v_gene: TRBV7-6
abundance: few
d_gene: TRBD1
j_gene: TRBJ1-6
CDR3aa: CASSLAATGQGGSPLHF
CDR3nt: TGTGCCAGCAGCTTAGCCGCGACAGGGCAAGGGGGTTCACCCCTCCACTTT

v_gene: TRBV3-1/TRBV3-2
abundance: once
d_gene: TRBD1
j_gene: TRBJ2-5
CDR3aa: CASSRSGQQETQYF
CDR3nt: TGTGCCAGCAGCCGATCGGGACAGCAAGAGACCCAGTACTTC

v_gene: TRBV18
abundance: NA
d_gene: NA
j_gene: TRBJ1-2
CDR3aa: CASSLSAGRGGYTF
CDR3nt: TGTGCCAGCTCACTTTCAGCGGGGCGCGGTGGCTACACCTTC

v_gene: TRBV23-1
abundance: NA
d_gene: TRBD1
j_gene: TRBJ2-5
CDR3aa: CASSHPGTGTGETQYF
CDR3nt: TGCGCCAGCAGTCATCCCGGGACAGGGACGGGGGAGACCCAGTACTTC

v_gene: TRBV9
abundance: NA
d_gene: TRBD1
j_gene: TRBJ1-4
CDR3aa: CASSVGTGGEKLFF
CDR3nt: TGTGCCAGCAGCGTTGGGACAGGGGGTGAAAAACTGTTTTTT

v_gene: TRBV7-8
abundance: NA
d_gene: NA
j_gene: TRBJ1-1
CDR3aa: CASSLTRNTEAFF
CDR3nt: TGTGCCAGCAGCCTGACAAGGAACACTGAAGCTTTCTTT

v_gene: TRBV18
abundance: NA
d_gene: NA
j_gene: TRBJ2-3
CDR3aa: CASSPSRTRVTDTQYF
CDR3nt: TGTGCCAGCTCACCGTCCCGAACGAGGGTGACAGATACGCAGTATTTT

v_gene: TRBV7-6
abundance: NA
d_gene: TRBD1
j_gene: TRBJ1-5
CDR3aa: CASSRTGGAGQPQHF
CDR3nt: TGTGCCAGCAGCCGGACAGGGGGCGCGGGTCAGCCCCAGCATTTT

v_gene: TRBV28
abundance: NA
d_gene: TRBD2
j_gene: TRBJ2-3
CDR3aa: CASSRQREHTDTQYF
CDR3nt: TGTGCCAGCAGCCGCCAGCGGGAACACACAGATACGCAGTATTTT

v_gene: TRBV2
abundance: NA
d_gene: TRBD1
j_gene: TRBJ2-7
CDR3aa: CASNPDRARHEQYF
CDR3nt: TGTGCCAGCAATCCGGACAGGGCTAGGCACGAGCAGTACTTC

v_gene: TRBV15
abundance: NA
d_gene: NA
j_gene: TRBJ2-2
CDR3aa: CATSRDQTTGELFF
CDR3nt: TGTGCCACCAGCAGAGATCAAACTACCGGGGAGCTGTTTTTT

v_gene: TRBV6-6
abundance: NA
d_gene: NA
j_gene: TRBJ1-2
CDR3aa: CASSPGQNYGYTF
CDR3nt: TGTGCCAGCAGTCCAGGCCAGAACTATGGCTACACCTTC

v_gene: TRBV5-1
abundance: once
d_gene: NA
j_gene: TRBJ1-6
CDR3aa: CASSLESGGLPSPLHF
CDR3nt: TGCGCCAGCAGCTTGGAGAGTGGAGGGCTCCCGTCACCCCTCCACTTT

v_gene: TRBV6-6
abundance: NA
d_gene: NA
j_gene: TRBJ1-6
CDR3aa: CASSYSDSPLHF
CDR3nt: TGTGCCAGCAGTTACTCCGATTCACCCCTCCACTTT

v_gene: TRBV28
abundance: NA
d_gene: TRBD1
j_gene: TRBJ1-6
CDR3aa: CASSLRDRVSPLHF
CDR3nt: TGTGCCAGCAGTCTCCGGGACAGGGTTTCACCCCTCCACTTT

v_gene: TRBV27
abundance: NA
d_gene: NA
j_gene: TRBJ2-5
CDR3aa: CASRTGSGETQYF
CDR3nt: TGTGCCAGCAGAACAGGGTCGGGAGAGACCCAGTACTTC

v_gene: TRBV7-8
abundance: NA
d_gene: NA
j_gene: TRBJ1-5
CDR3aa: CASSLGPAPQHF
CDR3nt: TGTGCCAGCAGCCTTGGGCCCGCGCCCCAGCATTTT

v_gene: TRBV7-2
abundance: once
d_gene: TRBD1
j_gene: TRBJ1-2
CDR3aa: CASSPTTGSYGYTF
CDR3nt: TGTGCCAGCAGCCCGACGACAGGGAGCTATGGCTACACCTTC

v_gene: TRBV3-1/TRBV3-2
abundance: NA
d_gene: NA
j_gene: TRBJ1-5
CDR3aa: CASSRGNGNQPQHF
CDR3nt: TGTGCCAGCAGCCGAGGAAACGGCAATCAGCCCCAGCATTTT

v_gene: TRBV7-8
abundance: NA
d_gene: NA
j_gene: TRBJ1-1
CDR3aa: CASTDSLLNTEAFF
CDR3nt: TGTGCCAGCACCGACAGCCTCTTGAACACTGAAGCTTTCTTT

v_gene: TRBV19
abundance: once
d_gene: TRBD1
j_gene: TRBJ2-3
CDR3aa: CASSKGTGFRAQYF
CDR3nt: TGTGCCAGTAGTAAGGGGACAGGGTTTAGGGCGCAGTATTTT

v_gene: TRBV9
abundance: NA
d_gene: TRBD1
j_gene: TRBJ1-2
CDR3aa: CASSGDRVDYGYTF
CDR3nt: TGTGCCAGCAGCGGAGACAGGGTGGACTATGGCTACACCTTC

v_gene: TRBV29-1
abundance: NA
d_gene: NA
j_gene: TRBJ1-1
CDR3aa: CSMDPAGNTEAFF
CDR3nt: TGCAGTATGGACCCAGCGGGGAACACTGAAGCTTTCTTT

v_gene: TRBV6-5
abundance: NA
d_gene: NA
j_gene: TRBJ1-5
CDR3aa: CASSPSGQPQHF
CDR3nt: TGTGCCAGCAGTCCCAGTGGTCAGCCCCAGCATTTT

v_gene: TRBV3-1/TRBV3-2
abundance: NA
d_gene: NA
j_gene: TRBJ1-2
CDR3aa: CASSQDRARPPYGYTF
CDR3nt: TGTGCCAGCAGCCAAGATAGAGCCAGGCCCCCCTATGGCTACACCTTC

v_gene: TRBV5-1
abundance: NA
d_gene: TRBD2
j_gene: TRBJ2-2
CDR3aa: CASSQLAGGPEGELFF
CDR3nt: TGCGCCAGCAGTCAACTAGCGGGGGGGCCGGAAGGGGAGCTGTTTTTT

v_gene: TRBV18
abundance: NA
d_gene: TRBD2
j_gene: TRBJ2-1
CDR3aa: CASSPRASGPYNEQFF
CDR3nt: TGTGCCAGCTCACCAAGGGCTAGCGGACCCTACAATGAGCAGTTCTTC

v_gene: TRBV2
abundance: NA
d_gene: NA
j_gene: TRBJ1-5
CDR3aa: CASSDWGHQPQHF
CDR3nt: TGTGCCAGCAGTGACTGGGGACACCAGCCCCAGCATTTT

v_gene: TRBV7-9
abundance: NA
d_gene: NA
j_gene: TRBJ1-2
CDR3aa: CASSLAGAAGAAYGYTF
CDR3nt: TGTGCCAGCAGCTTAGCGGGTGCGGCAGGGGCGGCCTATGGCTACACCTTC

v_gene: TRBV7-2
abundance: few
d_gene: NA
j_gene: TRBJ2-3
CDR3aa: CASSPSRTDTQYF
CDR3nt: TGTGCCAGCAGCCCCTCCCGCACAGATACGCAGTATTTT

v_gene: TRBV7-9
abundance: NA
d_gene: NA
j_gene: TRBJ1-2
CDR3aa: CASSLGQRTYGYTF
CDR3nt: TGTGCCAGCAGCTTAGGACAGCGTACCTATGGCTACACCTTC

v_gene: TRBV2
abundance: NA
d_gene: TRBD1
j_gene: TRBJ1-2
CDR3aa: CASSLQGAQDYGYTF
CDR3nt: TGTGCCAGCAGCTTACAGGGGGCGCAGGACTATGGCTACACCTTC

v_gene: TRBV9
abundance: NA
d_gene: TRBD1
j_gene: TRBJ2-7
CDR3aa: CASSAGQEIGEQYF
CDR3nt: TGTGCCAGCAGCGCGGGACAGGAGATAGGCGAGCAGTACTTC

v_gene: TRBV25-1
abundance: once
d_gene: TRBD1
j_gene: TRBJ2-1
CDR3aa: CASTKGQEYNEQFF
CDR3nt: TGTGCCAGCACCAAAGGACAGGAGTACAATGAGCAGTTCTTC

v_gene: TRBV7-6
abundance: NA
d_gene: NA
j_gene: TRBJ1-2
CDR3aa: CASSAGPNYGYTF
CDR3nt: TGTGCCAGCAGCGCGGGTCCTAACTATGGCTACACCTTC

v_gene: TRBV10-3
abundance: NA
d_gene: NA
j_gene: TRBJ1-2
CDR3aa: CAISESMGGIGLNTF
CDR3nt: TGTGCCATCAGTGAGTCGATGGGGGGGATAGGATTGAACACCTTC

v_gene: TRBV30
abundance: NA
d_gene: TRBD1
j_gene: TRBJ1-3
CDR3aa: CAWSVGQGVNTIYF
CDR3nt: TGTGCCTGGAGTGTAGGGCAGGGGGTAAACACCATATATTTT

v_gene: TRBV21-1
abundance: NA
d_gene: NA
j_gene: TRBJ1-3
CDR3aa: CASSKEDSSSGNTIYF
CDR3nt: TGTGCCAGCAGCAAAGAGGACTCAAGCTCTGGAAACACCATATATTTT

v_gene: TRBV7-3
abundance: NA
d_gene: TRBD2
j_gene: TRBJ2-7
CDR3aa: CASSLREGGEQYF
CDR3nt: TGTGCCAGCAGCTTAAGGGAGGGAGGCGAGCAGTACTTC

v_gene: TRBV4-1
abundance: NA
d_gene: TRBD2
j_gene: TRBJ2-5
CDR3aa: CASSQSSGGAELKETQYF
CDR3nt: TGCGCCAGCAGCCAGAGTAGCGGGGGGGCGGAGCTCAAAGAGACCCAGTACTTC

v_gene: TRBV3-1/TRBV3-2
abundance: NA
d_gene: NA
j_gene: TRBJ1-1
CDR3aa: CASSQGMGAVNTEAFF
CDR3nt: TGTGCCAGCAGCCAAGGGATGGGGGCGGTGAACACTGAAGCTTTCTTT

v_gene: TRBV3-1/TRBV3-2
abundance: NA
d_gene: NA
j_gene: TRBJ2-6
CDR3aa: CASSQAGSGANVLTF
CDR3nt: TGTGCCAGCAGCCAAGCAGGGTCTGGGGCCAACGTCCTGACTTTC

v_gene: TRBV6-2/TRBV6-3
abundance: NA
d_gene: NA
j_gene: TRBJ1-2
CDR3aa: CASSPREGGGYTF
CDR3nt: TGTGCCAGCAGTCCGAGGGAGGGAGGTGGCTACACCTTC

v_gene: TRBV30
abundance: NA
d_gene: NA
j_gene: TRBJ2-3
CDR3aa: CAWSVLIGDTQYF
CDR3nt: TGTGCCTGGAGTGTATTGATCGGGGATACGCAGTATTTT

v_gene: TRBV29-1
abundance: once
d_gene: TRBD1
j_gene: TRBJ1-4
CDR3aa: CSADSGGLNEKLFF
CDR3nt: TGCAGCGCCGACTCAGGGGGATTAAATGAAAAACTGTTTTTT

v_gene: TRBV2
abundance: once
d_gene: NA
j_gene: TRBJ2-5
CDR3aa: CASVRRYQETQYF
CDR3nt: TGTGCCAGCGTACGGAGGTACCAAGAGACCCAGTACTTC

v_gene: TRBV18
abundance: NA
d_gene: NA
j_gene: TRBJ2-5
CDR3aa: CASSPRGSGWYQETQYF
CDR3nt: TGTGCCAGCTCTCCTCGGGGTAGCGGTTGGTACCAAGAGACCCAGTACTTC

v_gene: TRBV6-5
abundance: NA
d_gene: NA
j_gene: TRBJ1-1
CDR3aa: CASSWGTMNTEAFF
CDR3nt: TGTGCCAGCAGTTGGGGGACTATGAACACTGAAGCTTTCTTT

v_gene: TRBV12-3/TRBV12-4
abundance: NA
d_gene: NA
j_gene: TRBJ2-2
CDR3aa: CASSPNIGELFF
CDR3nt: TGTGCCAGCAGTCCCAACATTGGGGAGCTGTTTTTT

v_gene: TRBV6-5
abundance: NA
d_gene: TRBD1
j_gene: TRBJ2-1
CDR3aa: CASSKGSDRGNEQFF
CDR3nt: TGTGCCAGCTCCAAAGGCTCGGACAGGGGCAATGAGCAGTTCTTC

v_gene: TRBV7-9
abundance: NA
d_gene: TRBD1
j_gene: TRBJ2-1
CDR3aa: CASSPPRTGDEQFF
CDR3nt: TGTGCCAGCAGCCCGCCTAGGACAGGGGACGAGCAGTTCTTC

v_gene: TRBV3-1/TRBV3-2
abundance: NA
d_gene: TRBD1
j_gene: TRBJ1-1
CDR3aa: CASSQGGQGGLEAFF
CDR3nt: TGTGCCAGCAGCCAAGGGGGACAGGGAGGTTTAGAGGCTTTCTTT